The clone carrying this T cell receptor beta chain was observed a handful of times. Its antigen is as yet unknown. Sequencing of cultured CD4+ T cell DNA used the Oncomine TCR Beta short-read assay. TCRdb used MiXCR to reprocess the PCR reads, holding one entry per CDR3 protein. The sample consists of over 1,500 distinct CDR3 sequences, approximately 15% of them appearing once. The CDR3 runs 17 residues. Germline CDR1 is MNHEY and CDR2 is SVGEGT. J gave up 5 bases and V 6 bases, and 7 bases lay outside the gene matches. This entry belongs to a study of vaccination and CD4 T cells after COVID-19. Treatment noted: roughly 10-day PBMC culture with coronavirus spike peptide pools or control peptides (ViraFEST assay). Harvesting of the unexposed donor's CD4+ T cells predated the COVID-19 pandemic (2011-2018). Cell supply allowing, SARS-CoV-2 S/N and four cold-coronavirus spikes probed unexposed-donor CD4+ T cells.

V usage is TRBV6-2 or TRBV6-3 and J usage is TRBJ2-2; 15 bases line up with TRBD2. The origin of this receptor is a human donor in good health. Source material: CD4+ T cells from blood, cultured in vitro. CDR3 amino acids: CASRRGLAGGWTGELFF. CDR3 sequence (DNA): TGTGCCAGCAGAAGGGGACTAGCGGGAGGCTGGACCGGGGAGCTGTTTTTT.